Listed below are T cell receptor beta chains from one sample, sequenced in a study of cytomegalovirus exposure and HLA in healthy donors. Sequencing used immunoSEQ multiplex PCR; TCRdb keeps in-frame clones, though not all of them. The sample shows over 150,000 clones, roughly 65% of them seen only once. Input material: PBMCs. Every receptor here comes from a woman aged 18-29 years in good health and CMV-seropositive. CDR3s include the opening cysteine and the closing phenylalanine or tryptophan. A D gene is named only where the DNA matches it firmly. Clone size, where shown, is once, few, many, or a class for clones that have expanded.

CDR3nt: TGTGCCAGCAGCCAAACAGGGGGCTTGGATGGCTACACCTTC
CDR3aa: CASSQTGGLDGYTF
d_gene: TRBD1
v_gene: TRBV7-9
abundance: few
j_gene: TRBJ1-2

CDR3nt: TGTGCCAGCTTGCCACAACCAGCGGGGGTGTCCGGGGAGCTGTTTTTT
CDR3aa: CASLPQPAGVSGELFF
d_gene: TRBD2
v_gene: TRBV2
abundance: once
j_gene: TRBJ2-2

CDR3nt: TGTGCCAGTAGTATCGGGAGCTCCTACAATGAGCAGTTCTTC
CDR3aa: CASSIGSSYNEQFF
d_gene: .
v_gene: TRBV19
abundance: .
j_gene: TRBJ2-1

CDR3nt: TGTGCCAGCAGCTTTTTTAACGGGAGCTCCTACGAGCAGTACTTC
CDR3aa: CASSFFNGSSYEQYF
d_gene: .
v_gene: TRBV7-3
abundance: .
j_gene: TRBJ2-7

CDR3nt: TGTGCCAGCAGCTCGGGAGGTGGTTGGGATACGCAGTATTTT
CDR3aa: CASSSGGGWDTQYF
d_gene: TRBD2
v_gene: TRBV5-4
abundance: few
j_gene: TRBJ2-3

CDR3nt: TGCGCCAGCAGCCAAGATTCGGGACAGGGACACACCGGGGAGCTGTTTTTT
CDR3aa: CASSQDSGQGHTGELFF
d_gene: TRBD1
v_gene: TRBV4-3
abundance: .
j_gene: TRBJ2-2

CDR3nt: TGCAGCGTGTCGGGACAGCCTAACACAGATACGCAGTATTTT
CDR3aa: CSVSGQPNTDTQYF
d_gene: TRBD1
v_gene: TRBV29-1
abundance: .
j_gene: TRBJ2-3

CDR3nt: TGTGCCAGTAGTGTCATTAGCGGGGGGGCCTACAATGAGCAGTTCTTC
CDR3aa: CASSVISGGAYNEQFF
d_gene: TRBD2
v_gene: TRBV19
abundance: .
j_gene: TRBJ2-1

CDR3nt: TGTGCCAGTGGACAGGGGGCTTACGAGCAGTACTTC
CDR3aa: CASGQGAYEQYF
d_gene: TRBD1
v_gene: TRBV25-1
abundance: .
j_gene: TRBJ2-7

CDR3nt: TGTGCCAGCAGCCTAAGACTAGCTGAAGATGAGCAGTTCTTC
CDR3aa: CASSLRLAEDEQFF
d_gene: TRBD2
v_gene: TRBV9
abundance: .
j_gene: TRBJ2-1

CDR3nt: TGTGCCAGCAGCGGCTACGAGCAGTACTTC
CDR3aa: CASSGYEQYF
d_gene: .
v_gene: TRBV2
abundance: .
j_gene: TRBJ2-7

CDR3nt: TGTGCCAGCAGCCCCGGACAGGGGGAACAGCCCCAGCATTTT
CDR3aa: CASSPGQGEQPQHF
d_gene: TRBD1
v_gene: TRBV6-6
abundance: .
j_gene: TRBJ1-5

CDR3nt: TGTGCCAGCAAGGACAGGGCAGCGGTCAACACTGAAGCTTTCTTT
CDR3aa: CASKDRAAVNTEAFF
d_gene: TRBD1
v_gene: TRBV6-1
abundance: once
j_gene: TRBJ1-1

CDR3nt: TGCAGTGCTAGTAAGGGGAACTACACCTTC
CDR3aa: CSASKGNYTF
d_gene: .
v_gene: TRBV20-1
abundance: few
j_gene: TRBJ1-2

CDR3nt: TGTGCCAGCAGCTTAGCGCAAGGGGGGGTCGGGACCCAGTACTTC
CDR3aa: CASSLAQGGVGTQYF
d_gene: .
v_gene: TRBV7-2
abundance: .
j_gene: TRBJ2-5

CDR3nt: TGTGCCAGCAGCCCACGGACAGGGATATTATCAACTAATGAAAAACTGTTTTTT
CDR3aa: CASSPRTGILSTNEKLFF
d_gene: TRBD1
v_gene: TRBV7-9
abundance: once
j_gene: TRBJ1-4

CDR3nt: TGTGCCAGCAGTAAGACACCACAGGGGGATGGCTACACCTTC
CDR3aa: CASSKTPQGDGYTF
d_gene: TRBD1
v_gene: TRBV6-6
abundance: .
j_gene: TRBJ1-2

CDR3nt: TGTGCCAGCAGGGGGACAGGGGGAGGCTACACCTTC
CDR3aa: CASRGTGGGYTF
d_gene: TRBD1
v_gene: TRBV25-1
abundance: .
j_gene: TRBJ1-2

CDR3nt: TGTGCCAGTAAGCCGGTAAAGAACACTGAAGCTTTCTTT
CDR3aa: CASKPVKNTEAFF
d_gene: .
v_gene: TRBV19
abundance: .
j_gene: TRBJ1-1

CDR3nt: TGTGCCAGCAGCTCCCACCAAGGGGAGGGGGATTTATACGAGCAGTACTTC
CDR3aa: CASSSHQGEGDLYEQYF
d_gene: .
v_gene: TRBV7-6
abundance: .
j_gene: TRBJ2-7

CDR3nt: TGTGCCAGCAAAGAGGACAGGTCGAACACCGGGGAGCTGTTTTTT
CDR3aa: CASKEDRSNTGELFF
d_gene: TRBD1
v_gene: TRBV27
abundance: .
j_gene: TRBJ2-2

CDR3nt: TGCGCCAGCAGCCAAGACGGCGGGGGGGCCGGTAATACGCAGTATTTT
CDR3aa: CASSQDGGGAGNTQYF
d_gene: TRBD2
v_gene: TRBV4-3
abundance: .
j_gene: TRBJ2-3

CDR3nt: TGTGCCAGCAGCCCCGAAACCTTTCCCGAGAAAGAGACCCAGTACTTC
CDR3aa: CASSPETFPEKETQYF
d_gene: .
v_gene: TRBV7-9
abundance: .
j_gene: TRBJ2-5

CDR3nt: TGTGCCAGCAAGGGCGCGGGGTATAATTCACCCCTCCACTTT
CDR3aa: CASKGAGYNSPLHF
d_gene: .
v_gene: TRBV2
abundance: few
j_gene: TRBJ1-6

CDR3nt: TGTGCCTGGAGGGTACTCGGGAATGAGCAGTTCTTC
CDR3aa: CAWRVLGNEQFF
d_gene: .
v_gene: TRBV30
abundance: .
j_gene: TRBJ2-1

CDR3nt: TGCAGCGTTGAATGGCGCAGGGGGTATGAAAAACTGTTTTTT
CDR3aa: CSVEWRRGYEKLFF
d_gene: TRBD1
v_gene: TRBV29-1
abundance: few
j_gene: TRBJ1-4